The source of this TCR beta chain is a study of T cell clonality in common variable immunodeficiency. General study points: Reportedly, TCR beta sequences from common variable immunodeficiency showed fewer deletions and N-nucleotide insertions.

Germline values: CDR1 GTSNPN, CDR2 SVGIG (reference sequence). Trimming left V 6 bases short and J 5 bases short, with 11 bases between. There are 11 residues in the CDR3. This clone was found a few times. Its antigen is currently unknown. The observed sequence ends 3 residues before the CDR3 terminus, with the missing tail filled in from the germline J gene. Other nucleotide sequences in the sample specify the same CDR3. Measured with immunoSEQ multiplex PCR; TCRdb has only the in-frame clones, and not every one. This sample comprises about 33,000 clones, none seen once only. The V gene is TRBV30, the J gene TRBJ2-7, with D hard to call. The origin of this receptor is a human donor with common variable immunodeficiency. Sequenced input: peripheral blood mononuclear cells. Here the CDR3 reads CACMGSHEQYF. The CDR3 bases that were read are TGTGCCTGCATGGGCTCTCACGAG.